This TCR beta chain originates from a study of T cell responses to AZD1222 COVID-19 vaccine. At the level of the study: Second-dose timings of about 4 or about 12 weeks were pooled. Study results and limitations: The repertoires were collected only after the peak T cell response. Spike-specific TCR breadth and depth were elevated following two AZD1222 doses.

As to this clone: The antigen remains undetermined.

Sequencing was performed with immunoSEQ multiplex PCR; in TCRdb, only in-frame clones are kept and a portion is missing. The sample lists roughly 150,000 clones, 92% occurring once. V was clipped by 6 bases and J by 10 bases, with 21 bases between them. CDR3 length: 15 amino acids. Germline CDR1 reads WSHSY; CDR2 reads SAAADI. The chain joins TRBV10-2 to TRBJ2-2; no clear D. This material consisted of peripheral blood, taken on day 0 of AZD1222 vaccination. This sequence originates from an adult in good health. CDR3 protein: CASSRAWSLGSELFF. The CDR3 DNA reads TGCGCCAGCAGCCGTGCTTGGTCTTTGGGGTCGGAGCTGTTTTTT.